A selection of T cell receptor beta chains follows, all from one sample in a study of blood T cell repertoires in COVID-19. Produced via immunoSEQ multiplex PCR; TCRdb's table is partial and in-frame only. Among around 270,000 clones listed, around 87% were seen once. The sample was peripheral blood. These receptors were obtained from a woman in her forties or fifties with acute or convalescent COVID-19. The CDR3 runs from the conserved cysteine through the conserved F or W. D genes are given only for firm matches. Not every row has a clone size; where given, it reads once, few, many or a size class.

cdr3_nt: TGTGCCAGCAGCTTTCGACGGGACTATGGCTACACCTTC; cdr3_aa: CASSFRRDYGYTF; clone_size: NA; d_call: NA; j_call: TRBJ1-2; v_call: TRBV7-8
cdr3_nt: TGTGCCGCCAGGGGTCTCAACACTGAAGCTTTCTTT; cdr3_aa: CAARGLNTEAFF; clone_size: once; d_call: NA; j_call: TRBJ1-1; v_call: TRBV28
cdr3_nt: TGTGCCAGCAGTCCACAGGGGGGGCCCTACGAGCAGTACTTC; cdr3_aa: CASSPQGGPYEQYF; clone_size: NA; d_call: NA; j_call: TRBJ2-7; v_call: TRBV2
cdr3_nt: TGCGCCAGCAGCAGCCCCCAAATTCAGCGGGAGGGCGCCACCTACGAGCAGTACTTC; cdr3_aa: CASSSPQIQREGATYEQYF; clone_size: once; d_call: TRBD2; j_call: TRBJ2-7; v_call: TRBV5-1
cdr3_nt: TGCAGCGTTGGAGTCCAAGGGACAGCCACCGGGGAGCTGTTTTTT; cdr3_aa: CSVGVQGTATGELFF; clone_size: NA; d_call: TRBD1; j_call: TRBJ2-2; v_call: TRBV29-1
cdr3_nt: TGTGCCAGCAGTCTTCGGGGGGCCACTGAAGCTTTCTTT; cdr3_aa: CASSLRGATEAFF; clone_size: NA; d_call: NA; j_call: TRBJ1-1; v_call: TRBV27
cdr3_nt: TGTGCCAGCAGTCGCGGAGACTCCTACGAGCAGTACTTC; cdr3_aa: CASSRGDSYEQYF; clone_size: NA; d_call: NA; j_call: TRBJ2-7; v_call: TRBV28
cdr3_nt: TGTGCCAGCAGCTTCCCCTCCTCTTTAGCGGGAGGGAGCACAGATACGCAGTATTTT; cdr3_aa: CASSFPSSLAGGSTDTQYF; clone_size: once; d_call: TRBD2; j_call: TRBJ2-3; v_call: TRBV7-3
cdr3_nt: TGTGCCAGCAGCTTACAGGGGGCGACCGGTGAAGCTTTCTTT; cdr3_aa: CASSLQGATGEAFF; clone_size: NA; d_call: TRBD1; j_call: TRBJ1-1; v_call: TRBV7-3
cdr3_nt: TGTGCCAGCAGTCATCCGGGACAGGGGAGCGCAGATACGCAGTATTTT; cdr3_aa: CASSHPGQGSADTQYF; clone_size: NA; d_call: TRBD1; j_call: TRBJ2-3; v_call: TRBV6-2/TRBV6-3
cdr3_nt: TGTGCCAGCAGCCAAGGTTCTGTGTACCAAGAGACCCAGTACTTC; cdr3_aa: CASSQGSVYQETQYF; clone_size: once; d_call: NA; j_call: TRBJ2-5; v_call: TRBV4-2
cdr3_nt: TGTGCCAGCTCACCCGATCAGGGCGGACAGCCCCAGCATTTT; cdr3_aa: CASSPDQGGQPQHF; clone_size: NA; d_call: NA; j_call: TRBJ1-5; v_call: TRBV18
cdr3_nt: TGTGCCAGCAGTCAATCCCGCCAGTCAGGTGAAAAACTGTTTTTT; cdr3_aa: CASSQSRQSGEKLFF; clone_size: NA; d_call: NA; j_call: TRBJ1-4; v_call: TRBV27
cdr3_nt: TGTGCCAGCACAGTGGGGGCCCAAGAGACCCAGTACTTC; cdr3_aa: CASTVGAQETQYF; clone_size: NA; d_call: NA; j_call: TRBJ2-5; v_call: TRBV12-3/TRBV12-4
cdr3_nt: TGTGCCAGCTCACTCCAACAGCTACTGAACACTGAAGCTTTCTTT; cdr3_aa: CASSLQQLLNTEAFF; clone_size: NA; d_call: NA; j_call: TRBJ1-1; v_call: TRBV18
cdr3_nt: TGTGCCAGCAGCCAAGATTGGGCAGGAGGGGAGACCCAGTACTTC; cdr3_aa: CASSQDWAGGETQYF; clone_size: NA; d_call: NA; j_call: TRBJ2-5; v_call: TRBV3-1/TRBV3-2
cdr3_nt: TGTGCCAGCAGCCACCCCCCCGGGACAGGGGATGATGGCTACACCTTC; cdr3_aa: CASSHPPGTGDDGYTF; clone_size: NA; d_call: TRBD1; j_call: TRBJ1-2; v_call: TRBV3-1/TRBV3-2
cdr3_nt: TGTGCCAGCAGCTGGGGGCTAGCGGACCTTTACAATGAGCAGTTCTTC; cdr3_aa: CASSWGLADLYNEQFF; clone_size: NA; d_call: NA; j_call: TRBJ2-1; v_call: TRBV5-4
cdr3_nt: TGTGCCACCAGCCCCGCCCCAACAGGGAATAAGGCTGAAGCTTTCTTT; cdr3_aa: CATSPAPTGNKAEAFF; clone_size: NA; d_call: NA; j_call: TRBJ1-1; v_call: TRBV15
cdr3_nt: TGCGCCAGCAGCTTGGGACAACACGAAGAGACCCAGTACTTC; cdr3_aa: CASSLGQHEETQYF; clone_size: NA; d_call: NA; j_call: TRBJ2-5; v_call: TRBV5-1
cdr3_nt: TGCGCCAGCAGCCAAGCTAGCGGGATGGGCTACGAGCAGTACTTC; cdr3_aa: CASSQASGMGYEQYF; clone_size: few; d_call: TRBD2; j_call: TRBJ2-7; v_call: TRBV4-1
cdr3_nt: TGTGCCAGCAGCTTAGCGCGAGACGAGCAGTACTTC; cdr3_aa: CASSLARDEQYF; clone_size: NA; d_call: NA; j_call: TRBJ2-7; v_call: TRBV7-9
cdr3_nt: TGTGCCAGCTCACCAGAGGAGCCGGAGACCCAGTACTTC; cdr3_aa: CASSPEEPETQYF; clone_size: NA; d_call: NA; j_call: TRBJ2-5; v_call: TRBV18
cdr3_nt: TGCAGCGTTGTGAGCGGGAGAAGCGACAATGAGCAGTTCTTC; cdr3_aa: CSVVSGRSDNEQFF; clone_size: NA; d_call: TRBD2; j_call: TRBJ2-1; v_call: TRBV29-1
cdr3_nt: TGCGCCAGCAGCAACGGGATAAACACAGATACGCAGTATTTT; cdr3_aa: CASSNGINTDTQYF; clone_size: few; d_call: NA; j_call: TRBJ2-3; v_call: TRBV5-1
cdr3_nt: TGTGCCAGCAGCCTCGTGGGACAGTATAATGAAAAACTGTTTTTT; cdr3_aa: CASSLVGQYNEKLFF; clone_size: NA; d_call: TRBD1; j_call: TRBJ1-4; v_call: TRBV13
cdr3_nt: TGTGCCAGCAGCTTAGGACCCGGTGGGCTTCAGACCCAGTACTTC; cdr3_aa: CASSLGPGGLQTQYF; clone_size: NA; d_call: NA; j_call: TRBJ2-5; v_call: TRBV11-2
cdr3_nt: TGTGCCACCAGCGAACGGAGCGCCAAAGGCTACACCTTC; cdr3_aa: CATSERSAKGYTF; clone_size: NA; d_call: NA; j_call: TRBJ1-2; v_call: TRBV24-1
cdr3_nt: TGTGCCACCAGTGATTGGGACAGACCAGAAAAACTGTTTTTT; cdr3_aa: CATSDWDRPEKLFF; clone_size: few; d_call: TRBD1; j_call: TRBJ1-4; v_call: TRBV24-1
cdr3_nt: TGTGCCACCGGGGCTAGCGGGAGCTCCCCAGCACGAGAAAAGTTCTTC; cdr3_aa: CATGASGSSPAREKFF; clone_size: NA; d_call: TRBD2; j_call: TRBJ2-1; v_call: TRBV10-3
cdr3_nt: TGTGCCAGCAGTTGGATAGGTGGGCATGGGGCCAACGTCCTGACTTTC; cdr3_aa: CASSWIGGHGANVLTF; clone_size: NA; d_call: NA; j_call: TRBJ2-6; v_call: TRBV28
cdr3_nt: TGTGCCAGTAGTCCAAGACTAGCGGGAGAGGATACGCAGTATTTT; cdr3_aa: CASSPRLAGEDTQYF; clone_size: NA; d_call: TRBD2; j_call: TRBJ2-3; v_call: TRBV19
cdr3_nt: TGTGCCAGCAGCTTGCCCGAGAACTATGGCTACACCTTC; cdr3_aa: CASSLPENYGYTF; clone_size: NA; d_call: NA; j_call: TRBJ1-2; v_call: TRBV5-4
cdr3_nt: TGTGCCAGCAGGGGCGGGGGACGGAACTATGGCTACACCTTC; cdr3_aa: CASRGGGRNYGYTF; clone_size: NA; d_call: NA; j_call: TRBJ1-2; v_call: TRBV6-5
cdr3_nt: TGCGCCAGCAGCTTAGGGACTAGCGGAATCTACGAGCAGTACTTC; cdr3_aa: CASSLGTSGIYEQYF; clone_size: few; d_call: TRBD2; j_call: TRBJ2-7; v_call: TRBV5-1
cdr3_nt: TGCGCCAGCAGCTTGGCGTATAGGGGGCTCAGGAGGAACACTGAAGCTTTCTTT; cdr3_aa: CASSLAYRGLRRNTEAFF; clone_size: once; d_call: TRBD1; j_call: TRBJ1-1; v_call: TRBV5-1
cdr3_nt: TGTGCCAGCAGCTACGACAGGTCACCCCTCCACTTT; cdr3_aa: CASSYDRSPLHF; clone_size: NA; d_call: NA; j_call: TRBJ1-6; v_call: TRBV7-8
cdr3_nt: TGTGCCAGCAGGGGCACGGGCGGGCTCGATGAGCAGTTCTTC; cdr3_aa: CASRGTGGLDEQFF; clone_size: NA; d_call: NA; j_call: TRBJ2-1; v_call: TRBV6-4
cdr3_nt: TGTGCCAGCAGTTCCCTAGGGGGTCAGCCCCAGCATTTT; cdr3_aa: CASSSLGGQPQHF; clone_size: NA; d_call: NA; j_call: TRBJ1-5; v_call: TRBV9
cdr3_nt: TGTGCCAGCGACAGGGGAATCCCTGAAGCTTTCTTT; cdr3_aa: CASDRGIPEAFF; clone_size: NA; d_call: TRBD1; j_call: TRBJ1-1; v_call: TRBV6-5
cdr3_nt: TGTGCCAGCCTCCGACAGGGGGCAGATACGCAGTATTTT; cdr3_aa: CASLRQGADTQYF; clone_size: NA; d_call: TRBD1; j_call: TRBJ2-3; v_call: TRBV27
cdr3_nt: TGTGCCAGCAGATCGGACAGGGCCTATGGCTACACCTTC; cdr3_aa: CASRSDRAYGYTF; clone_size: NA; d_call: TRBD1; j_call: TRBJ1-2; v_call: TRBV5-4
cdr3_nt: TGTGCCAGCAGCTCAGACAGGGGTCAGAACACCGGGGAGCTGTTTTTT; cdr3_aa: CASSSDRGQNTGELFF; clone_size: once; d_call: TRBD1; j_call: TRBJ2-2; v_call: TRBV7-3
cdr3_nt: TGTGCCAGCAGCCAAGAGGCGGGACGGGCGCGGGAGCAGTACTTC; cdr3_aa: CASSQEAGRAREQYF; clone_size: NA; d_call: NA; j_call: TRBJ2-7; v_call: TRBV4-2
cdr3_nt: TGTGCCAGCAGCTTAGCGGCTAGTGTATTCAATGAGCAGTTCTTC; cdr3_aa: CASSLAASVFNEQFF; clone_size: once; d_call: NA; j_call: TRBJ2-1; v_call: TRBV7-6
cdr3_nt: TGTGCCAGCAGTCCCTCGGGGGCAGGGGGAAACTATGGCTACACCTTC; cdr3_aa: CASSPSGAGGNYGYTF; clone_size: NA; d_call: TRBD1; j_call: TRBJ1-2; v_call: TRBV28
cdr3_nt: TGTGCCAGCGGACTAGCGGGAGCCACGAACACCGGGGAGCTGTTTTTT; cdr3_aa: CASGLAGATNTGELFF; clone_size: NA; d_call: TRBD2; j_call: TRBJ2-2; v_call: TRBV9
cdr3_nt: TGTGCCAGCAGCTTTCTGGGACAGGGCTATGGCTACACCTTC; cdr3_aa: CASSFLGQGYGYTF; clone_size: NA; d_call: TRBD1; j_call: TRBJ1-2; v_call: TRBV7-2
cdr3_nt: TGTGCCACCCACGGGGGGGCCCTGGGGGGTGAAAAACTGTTTTTT; cdr3_aa: CATHGGALGGEKLFF; clone_size: NA; d_call: NA; j_call: TRBJ1-4; v_call: TRBV6-5
cdr3_nt: TGTGCCAGCAGTTTATCAGGGAGCACTGAAGCTTTCTTT; cdr3_aa: CASSLSGSTEAFF; clone_size: NA; d_call: NA; j_call: TRBJ1-1; v_call: TRBV27
cdr3_nt: TGTGCCAGCAGCCGCGGGACAGCCTACGAGCAGTACTTC; cdr3_aa: CASSRGTAYEQYF; clone_size: NA; d_call: NA; j_call: TRBJ2-7; v_call: TRBV6-6
cdr3_nt: TGCGCCAGCAGCTCCATACCGGGACTAGCGGGAGGGCCTAGCGGGGAGCTGTTTTTT; cdr3_aa: CASSSIPGLAGGPSGELFF; clone_size: NA; d_call: TRBD2; j_call: TRBJ2-2; v_call: TRBV5-1
cdr3_nt: TGTGCCAGCAGTTACATGCACATCCCATCCTACGAGCAGTACTTC; cdr3_aa: CASSYMHIPSYEQYF; clone_size: few; d_call: NA; j_call: TRBJ2-7; v_call: TRBV6-2/TRBV6-3
cdr3_nt: TGTGCCACCAGTGATTTCGGGCAGGGTCAAGAGACCCAGTACTTC; cdr3_aa: CATSDFGQGQETQYF; clone_size: NA; d_call: NA; j_call: TRBJ2-5; v_call: TRBV24-1